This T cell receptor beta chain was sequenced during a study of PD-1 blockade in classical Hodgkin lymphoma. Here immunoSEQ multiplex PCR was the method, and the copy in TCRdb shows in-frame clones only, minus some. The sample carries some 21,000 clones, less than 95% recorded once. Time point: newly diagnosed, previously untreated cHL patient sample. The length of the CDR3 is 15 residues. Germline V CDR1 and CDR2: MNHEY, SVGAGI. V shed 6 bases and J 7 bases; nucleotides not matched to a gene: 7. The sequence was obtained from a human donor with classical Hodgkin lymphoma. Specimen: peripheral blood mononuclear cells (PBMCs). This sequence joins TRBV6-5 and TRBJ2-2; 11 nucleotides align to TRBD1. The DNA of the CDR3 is TGTGCCAGCAGCTTGGACAGGGGGCGAGGCGGGGAGCTGTTTTTT. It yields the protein CASSLDRGRGGELFF.